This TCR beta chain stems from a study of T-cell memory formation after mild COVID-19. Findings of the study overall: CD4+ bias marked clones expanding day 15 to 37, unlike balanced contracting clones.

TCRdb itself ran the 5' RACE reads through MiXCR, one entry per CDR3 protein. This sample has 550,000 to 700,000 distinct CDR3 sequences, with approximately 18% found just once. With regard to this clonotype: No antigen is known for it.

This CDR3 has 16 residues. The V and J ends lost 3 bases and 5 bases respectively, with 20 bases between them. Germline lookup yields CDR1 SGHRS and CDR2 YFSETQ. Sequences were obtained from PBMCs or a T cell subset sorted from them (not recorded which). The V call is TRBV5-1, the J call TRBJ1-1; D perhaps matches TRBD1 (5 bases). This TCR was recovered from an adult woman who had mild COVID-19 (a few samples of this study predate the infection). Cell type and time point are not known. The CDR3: CASSSRWDRGQTEAFF. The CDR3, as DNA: TGCGCCAGCAGCTCCCGGTGGGACCGGGGCCAGACTGAAGCTTTCTTT.